The clone carrying this T cell receptor beta chain was observed a few times. Its cognate antigen is unknown. Trimming removed 1 base from V and 3 bases from J, with 13 bases in between. Looked up from germline, CDR1 is MGHRA and CDR2 is YSYEKL. CDR3 length equals 16 residues. These data belong to a study of graft-versus-host responses after intestinal transplantation. For the study at large: Recipients obtained multivisceral, liver-intestinal, or isolated intestinal transplants. All recipients were given anti-thymocyte globulin induction, and tacrolimus and steroids were then administered for around three years.

General study results and limits: Recipient marrow contained GvH clones, some of which appeared first in ileum or blood. The highest levels of circulating GvH clones went along with early declines in HvG clones after transplant.

Graft tissue processing released intraepithelial and lamina propria lymphocytes. Libraries were prepared by immunoSEQ multiplex PCR; TCRdb keeps only in-frame clonotypes and omits some of them. The sample has about 18,000 clones, roughly 80% seen once. This TCR came from a human patient who received an intestinal transplant, so some T cells may come from the graft donor. The rearrangement uses TRBV4-1 and TRBJ1-3; D not resolved. The specimen was ileum tissue, collected about 19 months after intestinal transplantation. In DNA, the CDR3 is TGCGCCAGCAGCCAAGTGGCTGAAGTCTTTGGAAACACCATATATTTT. Protein product: CASSQVAEVFGNTIYF.